Listed here are 12 T cell receptor beta chains from one sample, sequenced in a study of shared clonotypes between healthy human individuals. Profiled with immunoSEQ multiplex PCR; TCRdb holds only in-frame clones, not every one. The sample includes more than 2 million clones, roughly 94% of them seen just once. The specimen was naive CD4+ T cells sorted from blood. Subset in this sample: CD45RA+ positively selected. All receptors come from a man between 18 and 35 years old in good health.

Note on this clone: Other DNA sequences in the sample encode the same CDR3. The chain uses TRBV6-5 and TRBJ2-5, with D possibly called TRBD1 or TRBD2 (5 bases each). Germline V gene lookup returns CDR1 MNHEY and CDR2 SVGAGI. V was shortened by 2 bases and J by 2 bases, with 12 bases between the two germline ends. The length of the CDR3 is 15 residues. The DNA for the CDR3 is TGTGCCAGCAGTTACCTCAGTGGGGGTCAAGAGACCCAGTACTTC. Protein product: CASSYLSGGQETQYF.

The chain combines TRBV6-1 with TRBJ2-7; 7 nucleotides align to TRBD1. Per the germline V gene, CDR1 is MNHNS and CDR2 is SASEGT. The V segment lost 4 bases and the J segment 0 bases; nucleotides outside the gene matches: 6. CDR3 length: 15 amino acids. The CDR3 spells CASSGRGQSSYEQYF. The CDR3, as DNA: TGTGCCAGCAGTGGTCGGGGACAGAGCTCCTACGAGCAGTACTTC.

This clone has a single count. This sequence joins TRBV10-3 and TRBJ2-1, with TRBD2 matching 9 bases. Germline V CDR1 and CDR2: ENHRY, SYGVKD. J was trimmed by 7 bases and V by 3 bases; bases with no gene match: 10. This CDR3 is built from 16 residues. The CDR3 loop reads CAISELAGASGNEQFF. The CDR3 bases are TGTGCCATCAGTGAATTAGCGGGAGCTTCAGGTAATGAGCAGTTCTTC.

The rearrangement joins TRBV10-3 to TRBJ2-2; D unclear. With 4 bases removed from V and 3 bases from J, the gap between germline ends came to 9 bases. The CDR3 covers 14 residues. Germline lookup yields CDR1 ENHRY and CDR2 SYGVKD. The CDR3 is CAISVNVDTGELFF. CDR3 in DNA: TGTGCCATCAGTGTAAACGTTGACACCGGGGAGCTGTTTTTT.

This chain joins TRBV5-1 and TRBJ2-1; no reliable D call. Germline CDR1 reads SGHRS; CDR2 reads YFSETQ. V lost 4 bases and J 4 bases, leaving 15 bases between the germline ends. This CDR3 has 15 amino acids. This CDR3 is CASSPSESVYNEQFF. The CDR3 nucleotides are TGCGCCAGCAGCCCATCTGAAAGTGTATACAATGAGCAGTTCTTC.

This chain links TRBV9 with TRBJ1-1; D might be TRBD1 (5 bases). The ends were cut back, 2 bases at V and 3 bases at J, with 8 bases in the middle. The CDR3 sequence is 13 residues long. The germline V gene has CDR1 SGDLS and CDR2 YYNGEE. CDR3 coding DNA: TGTGCCAGCAGCGTTCGCAGGGACACTGAAGCTTTCTTT. Amino acid sequence: CASSVRRDTEAFF.

The rearrangement uses TRBV19 and TRBJ2-1, with 8 bases matching TRBD2. With V trimmed by 5 bases and J by 5 bases, 14 bases remained unmatched. CDR3 length: 17 residues. CDR1 LNHDA and CDR2 SQIVND come from the germline V gene (reference sequence). The CDR3: CASSAGAGTRDNNEQFF. The DNA of the CDR3 is TGTGCCAGTAGTGCGGGGGCCGGGACTAGAGATAACAATGAGCAGTTCTTC.

The rearrangement uses TRBV6-5 and TRBJ1-2, with 8 bases aligning to TRBD1. The germline V gene has CDR1 MNHEY and CDR2 SVGAGI. J gave up 4 bases and V 9 bases, and 7 bases lay outside the gene matches. The CDR3 consists of 13 residues. The CDR3 DNA sequence: TGTGCCAGTCACCGCAGGGGGCCCTATGGCTACACCTTC. The encoded protein is CASHRRGPYGYTF.

V gene TRBV27 combines with J gene TRBJ2-3; 12 nucleotides align to TRBD2. After removal of 3 bases from V and 3 bases from J, the junction contained 1 base not matched to a gene. The CDR3 covers 15 residues. The germline V gene has CDR1 MNHEY and CDR2 SMNVEV (reference sequence). CDR3 sequence (DNA): TGTGCCAGCAGTTTGGGGACTAGCGGGACAGATACGCAGTATTTT. This encodes CASSLGTSGTDTQYF.

The chain employs TRBV7-2 and TRBJ2-1; the D is unclear. This CDR3 region has 13 residues. The V and J ends lost 4 bases and 8 bases respectively, with 12 bases between them. Germline-derived CDR1 and CDR2 are SGHTA and FQGNSA. The chain's CDR3 is CASSSPLVHEQFF. Written as DNA, the CDR3 is TGTGCCAGCAGCTCCCCCCTAGTCCATGAGCAGTTCTTC. Together with reference TRBV7-2 and TRBJ2-1, the CDR3 gives the full variable domain: GAGVSQSPSNKVTEKGKDVELRCDPISGHTALYWYRQSLGQGLEFLIYFQGNSAPDKSGLPSDRFSAERTGGSVSTLTIQRTQQEDSAVYLCASSSPLVHEQFFGPGTRLTVL.

With regard to this clone: Other DNA sequences in this specimen translate into the identical CDR3. V usage is TRBV4-1 and J usage is TRBJ1-4, with D possibly being TRBD1 (5 bases). Per the germline V gene, CDR1 is MGHRA and CDR2 is YSYEKL. This CDR3 has 15 amino acids. Trimming removed 3 bases at V and 5 bases at J, with 13 bases between. The CDR3 nucleotides are TGCGCCAGCAGCCAGACCGGGACGGGAAATGAAAAACTGTTTTTT. Translating gives CASSQTGTGNEKLFF.

The gene calls are TRBV30 and TRBJ1-1; 7 bases fit TRBD1. The CDR3 spans 13 residues. Germline V lookup: CDR1 GTSNPN, CDR2 SVGIG (reference sequence). V dropped 5 bases and J dropped 3; count of bases not matched to a gene: 6. CDR3 nucleotide sequence: TGTGCCTGGTTGGTTCAGGGGGACACTGAAGCTTTCTTT. Residues: CAWLVQGDTEAFF. The variable domain in full, completed from reference TRBV30 and TRBJ1-1, reads SQTIHQWPATLVQPVGSPLSLECTVEGTSNPNLYWYRQAAGRGLQLLFYSVGIGQISSEVPQNLSASRPQDRQFILSSKKLLLSDSGFYLCAWLVQGDTEAFFGQGTRLTVV.